These 2 T cell receptor beta chains were sequenced from one sample in a study of Ad26.COV2.S vaccination and SARS-CoV-2 variants. The table came from immunoSEQ multiplex PCR; TCRdb's copy has only in-frame clones and leaves some out. The data contain some 350,000 clones, roughly nine tenths of them seen just once; the ten biggest clones take up under 4%. Here the sequenced sample was peripheral blood, taken after recovery from COVID-19. These receptors were taken from a human donor who had recovered from COVID-19.

The chain carries TRBV5-1 and TRBJ1-1, with TRBD1 as a possible D gene (6 bases). CDR3 size: 12 residues. The V gene lost 3 bases and the J gene lost 7 bases, with 10 bases spanning the gap. Per germline, CDR1 SGHRS and CDR2 YFSETQ. CDR3 sequence reads: CASSYEGVEAFF. DNA for the CDR3: TGCGCCAGCAGCTACGAGGGGGTTGAAGCTTTCTTT.

V gene TRBV7-2 combines with J gene TRBJ1-6; D gene uncertain. Germline loops: CDR1 SGHTA, CDR2 FQGNSA. V was pared by 2 bases and J by 7 bases, with 18 bases between. CDR3 length equals 17 residues. The CDR3 spells CASSLTVRRVPNSPLHF. The CDR3 DNA reads as TGTGCCAGCAGCTTAACGGTACGACGGGTTCCAAATTCACCCCTCCACTTT.